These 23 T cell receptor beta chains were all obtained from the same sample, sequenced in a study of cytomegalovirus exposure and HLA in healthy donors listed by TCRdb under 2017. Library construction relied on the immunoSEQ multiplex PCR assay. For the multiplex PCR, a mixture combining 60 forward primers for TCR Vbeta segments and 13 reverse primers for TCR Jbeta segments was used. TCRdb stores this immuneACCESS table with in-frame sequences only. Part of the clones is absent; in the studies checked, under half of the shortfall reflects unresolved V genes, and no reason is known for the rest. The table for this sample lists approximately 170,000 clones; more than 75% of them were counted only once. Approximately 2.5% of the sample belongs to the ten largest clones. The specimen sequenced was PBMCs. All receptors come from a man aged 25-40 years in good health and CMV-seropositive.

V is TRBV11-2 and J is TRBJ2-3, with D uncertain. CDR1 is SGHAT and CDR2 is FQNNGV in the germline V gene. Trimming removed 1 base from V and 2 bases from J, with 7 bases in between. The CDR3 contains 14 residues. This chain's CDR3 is CASSLGGSTDTQYF. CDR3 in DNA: TGTGCCAGCAGCTTAGGTGGCTCCACAGATACGCAGTATTTT.

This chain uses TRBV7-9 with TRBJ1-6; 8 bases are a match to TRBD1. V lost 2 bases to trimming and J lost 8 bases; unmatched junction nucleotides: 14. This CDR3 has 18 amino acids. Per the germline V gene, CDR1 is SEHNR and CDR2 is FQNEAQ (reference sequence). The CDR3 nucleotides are TGTGCCAGCAGCTTACTCGACAGGGGAAATCCTTCATATTCACCCCTCCACTTT. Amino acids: CASSLLDRGNPSYSPLHF.

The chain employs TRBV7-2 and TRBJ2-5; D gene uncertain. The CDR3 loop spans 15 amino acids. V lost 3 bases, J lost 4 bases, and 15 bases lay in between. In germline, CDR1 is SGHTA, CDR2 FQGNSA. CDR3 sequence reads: CASSLGSTYPETQYF. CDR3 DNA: TGTGCCAGCAGCTTGGGCTCGACCTACCCAGAGACCCAGTACTTC.

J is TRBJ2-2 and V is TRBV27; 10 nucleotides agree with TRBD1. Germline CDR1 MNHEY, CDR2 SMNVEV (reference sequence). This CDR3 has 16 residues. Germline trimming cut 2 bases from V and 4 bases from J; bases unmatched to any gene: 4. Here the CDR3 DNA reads TGTGCCAGCAGTTTACGGACAGGGGGAGGCACCGGGGAGCTGTTTTTT. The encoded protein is CASSLRTGGGTGELFF.

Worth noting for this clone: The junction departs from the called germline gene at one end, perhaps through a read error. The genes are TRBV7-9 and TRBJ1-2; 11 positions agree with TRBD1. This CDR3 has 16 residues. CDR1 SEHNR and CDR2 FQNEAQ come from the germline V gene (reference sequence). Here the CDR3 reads CSSSARTGGGLDGYTF. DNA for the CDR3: TGTTCCAGCAGCGCCCGGACAGGGGGCGGCCTTGATGGCTACACCTTC.

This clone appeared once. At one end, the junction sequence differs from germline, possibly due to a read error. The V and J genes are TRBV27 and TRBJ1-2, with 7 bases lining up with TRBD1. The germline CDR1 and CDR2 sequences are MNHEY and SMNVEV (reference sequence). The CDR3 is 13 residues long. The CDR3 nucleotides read TGTGCCAGCAGTTCTGGGACAGCCTATAGCTACACCTTC. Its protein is CASSSGTAYSYTF.

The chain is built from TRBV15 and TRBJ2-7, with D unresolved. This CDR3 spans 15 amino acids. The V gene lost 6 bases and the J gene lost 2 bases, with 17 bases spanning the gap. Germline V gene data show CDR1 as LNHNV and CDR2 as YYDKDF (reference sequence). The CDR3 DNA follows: TGTGCCACCAGTGAAAACCCTTGGGCCCCCTACGAGCAGTACGTC. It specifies CATSENPWAPYEQYV.

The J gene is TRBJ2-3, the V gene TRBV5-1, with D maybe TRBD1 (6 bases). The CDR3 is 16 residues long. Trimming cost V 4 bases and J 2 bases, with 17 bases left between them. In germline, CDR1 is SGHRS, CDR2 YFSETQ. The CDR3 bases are TGCGCCAGCAGCGGGTACAGGGAGCCGATCACAGATACGCAGTATTTT. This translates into CASSGYREPITDTQYF. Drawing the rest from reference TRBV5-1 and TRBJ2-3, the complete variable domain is KAGVTQTPRYLIKTRGQQVTLSCSPISGHRSVSWYQQTPGQGLQFLFEYFSETQRNKGNFPGRFSGRQFSNSRSEMNVSTLELGDSALYLCASSGYREPITDTQYFGPGTRLTVL.

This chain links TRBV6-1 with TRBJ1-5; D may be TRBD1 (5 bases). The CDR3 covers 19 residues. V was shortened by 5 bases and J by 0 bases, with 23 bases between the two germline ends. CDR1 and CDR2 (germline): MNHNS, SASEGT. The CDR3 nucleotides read TGTGCCAGCAGTAAAGACAGCATTTCAGGTTTATATAGCAATCAGCCCCAGCATTTT. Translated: CASSKDSISGLYSNQPQHF.

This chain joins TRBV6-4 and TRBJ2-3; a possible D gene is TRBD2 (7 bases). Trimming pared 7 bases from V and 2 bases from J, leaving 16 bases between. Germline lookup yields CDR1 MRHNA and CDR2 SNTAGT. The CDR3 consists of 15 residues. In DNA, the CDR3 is TGTGCCAGCAACGGGGGGCGAGTCCCCACAGATACGCAGTATTTT. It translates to CASNGGRVPTDTQYF.

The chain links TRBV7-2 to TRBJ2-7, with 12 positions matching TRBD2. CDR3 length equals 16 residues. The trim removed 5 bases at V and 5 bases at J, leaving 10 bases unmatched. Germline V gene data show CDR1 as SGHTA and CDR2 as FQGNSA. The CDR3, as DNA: TGTGCCAGCAGCCCTCGAGGACTAGCGGGAACCCACGAGCAGTACTTC. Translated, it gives CASSPRGLAGTHEQYF. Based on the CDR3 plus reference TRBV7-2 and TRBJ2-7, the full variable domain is GAGVSQSPSNKVTEKGKDVELRCDPISGHTALYWYRQSLGQGLEFLIYFQGNSAPDKSGLPSDRFSAERTGGSVSTLTIQRTQQEDSAVYLCASSPRGLAGTHEQYFGPGTRLTVT.

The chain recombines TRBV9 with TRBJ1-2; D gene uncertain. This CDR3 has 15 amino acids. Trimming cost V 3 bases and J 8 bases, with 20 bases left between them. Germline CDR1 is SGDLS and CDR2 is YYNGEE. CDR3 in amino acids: CASSDAAGLATGYTF. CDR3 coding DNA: TGTGCCAGCAGCGACGCCGCCGGGTTAGCAACAGGCTACACCTTC.

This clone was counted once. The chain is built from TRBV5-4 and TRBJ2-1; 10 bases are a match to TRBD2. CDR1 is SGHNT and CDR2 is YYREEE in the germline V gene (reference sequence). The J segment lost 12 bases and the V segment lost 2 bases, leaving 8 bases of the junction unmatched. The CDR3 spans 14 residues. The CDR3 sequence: CASSLAGGPLVQFF. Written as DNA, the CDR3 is TGTGCCAGCAGCTTAGCGGGAGGGCCATTGGTGCAGTTCTTC.

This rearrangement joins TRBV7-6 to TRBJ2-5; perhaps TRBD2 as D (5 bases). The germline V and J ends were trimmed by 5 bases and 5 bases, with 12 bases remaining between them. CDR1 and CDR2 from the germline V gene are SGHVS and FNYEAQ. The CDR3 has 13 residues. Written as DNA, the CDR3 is TGTGCCAGCAGCGGACGGGGAGTTGAGACCCAGTACTTC. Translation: CASSGRGVETQYF.

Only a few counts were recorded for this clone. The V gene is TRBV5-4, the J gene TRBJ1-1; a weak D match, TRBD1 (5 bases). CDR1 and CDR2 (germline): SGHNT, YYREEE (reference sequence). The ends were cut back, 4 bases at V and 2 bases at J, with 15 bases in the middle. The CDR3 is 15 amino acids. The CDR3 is CASSRPDSVNTEAFF. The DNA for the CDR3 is TGTGCCAGCAGCCGCCCCGACAGCGTAAACACTGAAGCTTTCTTT.

CDR3 sequence (DNA): TGTGCCAGCAGACCTGACAGGGGAAGGTCCACTGAAGCTTTCTTT. Translated, it gives CASRPDRGRSTEAFF. The V call is TRBV5-4, the J call TRBJ1-1; TRBD1 matches at 8 bases. The V segment lost 5 bases and the J segment 4 bases; nucleotides outside the gene matches: 10. The CDR3 covers 15 residues. Germline values: CDR1 SGHNT, CDR2 YYREEE (reference sequence).

This CDR3 reads CASSPGLAGGPGDTQYF. For the CDR3, the DNA is TGCGCCAGCAGCCCGGGACTAGCGGGAGGGCCGGGAGATACGCAGTATTTT. This chain joins TRBV5-1 and TRBJ2-3; 16 nucleotides match TRBD2. The V gene end was trimmed by 4 bases and the J gene end by 5 bases; junction bases not matched to a gene: 7. The CDR3 length is 17 residues. Germline V gene lookup returns CDR1 SGHRS and CDR2 YFSETQ.

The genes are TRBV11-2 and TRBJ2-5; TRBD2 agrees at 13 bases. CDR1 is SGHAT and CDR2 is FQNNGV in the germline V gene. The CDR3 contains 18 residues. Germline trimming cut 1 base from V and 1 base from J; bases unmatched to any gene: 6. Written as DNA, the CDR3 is TGTGCCAGCAGCTTAGGACTAGCGGGAGGAGTAGCCCAAGAGACCCAGTACTTC. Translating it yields CASSLGLAGGVAQETQYF.

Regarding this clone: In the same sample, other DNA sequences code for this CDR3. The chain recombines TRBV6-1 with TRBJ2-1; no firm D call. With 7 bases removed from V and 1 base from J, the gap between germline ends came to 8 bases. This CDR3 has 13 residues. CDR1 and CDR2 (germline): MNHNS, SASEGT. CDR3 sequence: CASILGSYNEQFF. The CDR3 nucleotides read TGTGCCAGCATTCTAGGATCCTACAATGAGCAGTTCTTC.

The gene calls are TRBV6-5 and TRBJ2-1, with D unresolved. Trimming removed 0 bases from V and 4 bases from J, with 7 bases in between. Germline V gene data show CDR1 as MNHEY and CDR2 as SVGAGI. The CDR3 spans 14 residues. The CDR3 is CASSYSRQYNEQFF. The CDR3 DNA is TGTGCCAGCAGTTACTCGAGACAATACAATGAGCAGTTCTTC.

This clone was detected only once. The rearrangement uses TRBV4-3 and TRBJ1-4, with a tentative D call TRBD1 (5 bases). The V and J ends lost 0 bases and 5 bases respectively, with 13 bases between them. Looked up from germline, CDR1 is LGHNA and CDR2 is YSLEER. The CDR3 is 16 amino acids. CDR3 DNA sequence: TGCGCCAGCAGCCAAGATTTAGGGCAGGGAAATGAAAAACTGTTTTTT. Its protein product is CASSQDLGQGNEKLFF.

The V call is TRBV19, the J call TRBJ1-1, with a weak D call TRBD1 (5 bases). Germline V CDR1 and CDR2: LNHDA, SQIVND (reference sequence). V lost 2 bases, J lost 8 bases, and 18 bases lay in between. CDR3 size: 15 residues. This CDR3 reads CASSIRQGIPTEAFF. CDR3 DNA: TGTGCCAGTAGTATAAGGCAGGGTATTCCAACCGAAGCTTTCTTT.

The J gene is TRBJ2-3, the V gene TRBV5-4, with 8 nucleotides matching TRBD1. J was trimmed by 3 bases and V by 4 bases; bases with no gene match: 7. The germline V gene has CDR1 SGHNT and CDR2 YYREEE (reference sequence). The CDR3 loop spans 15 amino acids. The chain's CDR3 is CASSADRGRTDTQYF. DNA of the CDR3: TGTGCCAGCAGCGCCGACAGGGGTAGGACAGATACGCAGTATTTT. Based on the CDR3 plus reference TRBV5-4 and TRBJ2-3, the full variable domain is ETGVTQSPTHLIKTRGQQVTLRCSSQSGHNTVSWYQQALGQGPQFIFQYYREEENGRGNFPPRFSGLQFPNYSSELNVNALELDDSALYLCASSADRGRTDTQYFGPGTRLTVL.